Sequencing of this T cell receptor (beta chain) was carried out in a study of T-cell reconstitution after alpha-beta-depleted transplantation in children. This clonotype was seen more than once but under ten times. Germline V lookup: CDR1 SGDLS, CDR2 YYNGEE. This CDR3 has 14 residues. V lost 3 bases to trimming and J lost 3 bases, with 12 bases between them. Unique molecular identifiers were used to barcode this TCRbeta library. TCRdb fed the PCR reads into MiXCR, producing one record per CDR3 protein. Among approximately 340,000 distinct CDR3 sequences listed, about a tenth were seen once. The sample in question was PBMCs from the stem cell graft donor, obtained from the stem cell graft. This TCR derives from a human donor who donated a stem cell graft to a child with acute lymphoblastic leukemia. This chain uses TRBV9 with TRBJ2-5; D may be TRBD1 or TRBD2 (5 bases each). This chain's CDR3 is CASSAGTVKETQYF. The CDR3, as DNA: TGTGCCAGCAGCGCGGGGACGGTGAAAGAGACCCAGTACTTC.